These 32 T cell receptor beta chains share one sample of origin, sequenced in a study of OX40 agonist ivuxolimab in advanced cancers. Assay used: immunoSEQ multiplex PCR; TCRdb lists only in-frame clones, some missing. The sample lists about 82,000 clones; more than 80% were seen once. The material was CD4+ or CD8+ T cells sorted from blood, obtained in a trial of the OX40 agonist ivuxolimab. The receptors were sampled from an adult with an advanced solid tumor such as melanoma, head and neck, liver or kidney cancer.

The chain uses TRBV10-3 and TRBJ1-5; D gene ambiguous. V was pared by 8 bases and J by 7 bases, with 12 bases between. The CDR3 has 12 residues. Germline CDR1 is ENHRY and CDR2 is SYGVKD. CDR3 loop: CAIRTEDQPQHF. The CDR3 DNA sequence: TGTGCCATCCGAACGGAAGACCAGCCCCAGCATTTT.

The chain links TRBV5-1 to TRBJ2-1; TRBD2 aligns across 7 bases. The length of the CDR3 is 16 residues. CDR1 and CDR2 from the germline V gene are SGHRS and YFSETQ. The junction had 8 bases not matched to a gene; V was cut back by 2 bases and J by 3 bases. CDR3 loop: CASSLRQRGGYNEQFF. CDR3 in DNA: TGCGCCAGCAGCTTACGTCAGCGGGGTGGCTACAATGAGCAGTTCTTC.

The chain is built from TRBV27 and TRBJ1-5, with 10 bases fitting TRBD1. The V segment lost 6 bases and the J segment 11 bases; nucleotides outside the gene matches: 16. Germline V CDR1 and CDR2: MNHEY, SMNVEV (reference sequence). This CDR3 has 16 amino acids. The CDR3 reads CASSQLGQGGGMAQHF. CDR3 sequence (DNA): TGTGCCAGCAGCCAACTCGGACAGGGGGGTGGTATGGCCCAGCATTTT.

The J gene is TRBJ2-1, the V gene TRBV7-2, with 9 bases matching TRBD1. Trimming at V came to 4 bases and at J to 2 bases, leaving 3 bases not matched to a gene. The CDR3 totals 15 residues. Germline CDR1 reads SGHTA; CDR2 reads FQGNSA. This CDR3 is CASSSTGGAYNEQFF. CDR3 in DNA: TGTGCCAGCAGCTCGACAGGGGGGGCCTACAATGAGCAGTTCTTC.

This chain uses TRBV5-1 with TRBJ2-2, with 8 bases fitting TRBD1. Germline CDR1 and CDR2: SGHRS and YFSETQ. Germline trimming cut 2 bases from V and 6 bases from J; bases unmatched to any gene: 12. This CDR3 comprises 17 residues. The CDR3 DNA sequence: TGCGCCAGCAGCTTAACCTTGGACAGGGCGGGCGCCGGGGAGCTGTTTTTT. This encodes CASSLTLDRAGAGELFF.

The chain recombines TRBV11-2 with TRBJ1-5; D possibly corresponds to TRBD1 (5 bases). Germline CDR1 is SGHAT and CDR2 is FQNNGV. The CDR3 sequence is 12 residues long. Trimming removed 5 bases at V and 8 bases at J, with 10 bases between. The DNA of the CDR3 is TGTGCCAGCAGCGGGCGAGGGGAGCCCCAGCATTTT. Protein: CASSGRGEPQHF.

The CDR3 protein is CASSPVAGGNTIYF. As DNA, the CDR3 is TGCGCCAGCAGCCCAGTGGCGGGAGGAAACACCATATATTTT. This chain uses TRBV5-1 with TRBJ1-3, with D unclear. Trimming left V 4 bases short and J 4 bases short, with 12 bases between. This CDR3 has 14 amino acids. Germline V gene data show CDR1 as SGHRS and CDR2 as YFSETQ.

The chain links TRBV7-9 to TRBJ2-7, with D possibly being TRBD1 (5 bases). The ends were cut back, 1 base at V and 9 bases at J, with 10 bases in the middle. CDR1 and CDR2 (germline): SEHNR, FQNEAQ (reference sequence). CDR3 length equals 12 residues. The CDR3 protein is CASSLDRTGQYF. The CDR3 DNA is TGTGCCAGCAGCTTAGACAGGACCGGGCAGTACTTC.

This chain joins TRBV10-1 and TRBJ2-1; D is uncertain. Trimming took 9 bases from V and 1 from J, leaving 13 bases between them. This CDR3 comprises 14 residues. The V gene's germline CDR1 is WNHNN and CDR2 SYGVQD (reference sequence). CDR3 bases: TGCGCCAGTTCTAAACACGGATCCTACAATGAGCAGTTCTTC. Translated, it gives CASSKHGSYNEQFF.

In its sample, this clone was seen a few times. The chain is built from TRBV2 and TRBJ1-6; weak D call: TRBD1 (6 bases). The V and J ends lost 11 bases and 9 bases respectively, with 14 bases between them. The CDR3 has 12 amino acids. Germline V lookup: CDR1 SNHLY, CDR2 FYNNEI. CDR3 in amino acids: CAWQGIGSPLHF. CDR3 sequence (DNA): TGTGCCTGGCAGGGGATAGGTTCACCCCTCCACTTT.

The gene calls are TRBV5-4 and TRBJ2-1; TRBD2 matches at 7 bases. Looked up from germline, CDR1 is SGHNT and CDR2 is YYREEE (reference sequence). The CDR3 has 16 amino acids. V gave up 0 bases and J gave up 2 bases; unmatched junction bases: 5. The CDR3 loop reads CASSLDLAATYNEQFF. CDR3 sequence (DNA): TGTGCCAGCAGCTTGGATCTAGCGGCCACCTACAATGAGCAGTTCTTC.

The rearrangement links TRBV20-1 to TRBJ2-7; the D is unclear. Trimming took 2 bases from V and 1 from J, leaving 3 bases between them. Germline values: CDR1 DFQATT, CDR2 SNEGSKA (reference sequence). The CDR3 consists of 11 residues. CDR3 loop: CSARMSYEQYF. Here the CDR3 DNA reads TGCAGTGCTAGAATGTCCTACGAGCAGTACTTC.

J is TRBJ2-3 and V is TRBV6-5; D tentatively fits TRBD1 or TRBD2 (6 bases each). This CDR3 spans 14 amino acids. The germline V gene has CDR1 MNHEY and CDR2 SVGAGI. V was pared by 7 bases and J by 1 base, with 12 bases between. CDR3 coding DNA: TGTGCCAGCAATAGGGGGGTCGGCACAGATACGCAGTATTTT. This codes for CASNRGVGTDTQYF.

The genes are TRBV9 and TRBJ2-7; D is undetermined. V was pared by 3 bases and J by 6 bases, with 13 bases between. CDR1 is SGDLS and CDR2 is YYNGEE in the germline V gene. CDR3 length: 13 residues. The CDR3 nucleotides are TGTGCCAGCAGCGAAGTGGGGTATTCCGAGCAGTACTTC. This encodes CASSEVGYSEQYF. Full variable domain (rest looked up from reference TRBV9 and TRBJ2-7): DSGVTQTPKHLITATGQRVTLRCSPRSGDLSVYWYQQSLDQGLQFLIQYYNGEERAKGNILERFSAQQFPDLHSELNLSSLELGDSALYFCASSEVGYSEQYFGPGTRLTVT.

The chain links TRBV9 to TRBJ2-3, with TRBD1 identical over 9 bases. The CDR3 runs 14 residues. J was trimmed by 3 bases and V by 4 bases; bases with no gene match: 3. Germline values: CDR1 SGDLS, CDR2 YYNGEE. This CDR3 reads CASSPGQGTDTQYF. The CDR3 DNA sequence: TGTGCCAGCAGCCCGGGACAGGGAACAGATACGCAGTATTTT.

In nucleotides, the CDR3 is TGTGCCACCAGCTCAAGGGGGGTAGTGACTGAAGCTTTCTTT. Translated, it gives CATSSRGVVTEAFF. This chain uses TRBV15 with TRBJ1-1; D possibly corresponds to TRBD1 (6 bases). CDR1 is LNHNV and CDR2 is YYDKDF in the germline V gene (reference sequence). This CDR3 region has 14 residues. V lost 5 bases and J lost 5, with 15 bases in between.

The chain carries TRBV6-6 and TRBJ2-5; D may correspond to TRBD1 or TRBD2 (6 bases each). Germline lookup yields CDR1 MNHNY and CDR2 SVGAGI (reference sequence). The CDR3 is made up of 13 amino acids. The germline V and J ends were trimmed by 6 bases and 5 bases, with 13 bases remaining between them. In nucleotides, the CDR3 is TGTGCCAGCAGATGGGGGGCCCAGGAGACCCAGTACTTC. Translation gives CASRWGAQETQYF.

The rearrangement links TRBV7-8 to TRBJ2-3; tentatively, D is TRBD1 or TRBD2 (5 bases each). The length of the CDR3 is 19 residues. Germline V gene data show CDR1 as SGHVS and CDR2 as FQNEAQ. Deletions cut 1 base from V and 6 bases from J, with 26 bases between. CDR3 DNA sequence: TGTGCCAGCAGCTTAGGCTTGGGTTTAGGAGGTGGGGGAAGGGATACGCAGTATTTT. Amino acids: CASSLGLGLGGGGRDTQYF.

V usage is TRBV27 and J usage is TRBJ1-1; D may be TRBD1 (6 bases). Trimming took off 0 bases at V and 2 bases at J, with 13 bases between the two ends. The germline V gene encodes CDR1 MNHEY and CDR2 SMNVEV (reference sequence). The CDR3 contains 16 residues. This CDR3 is CASSLSVGGGNTEAFF. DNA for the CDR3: TGTGCCAGCAGTTTATCGGTGGGGGGCGGCAACACTGAAGCTTTCTTT.

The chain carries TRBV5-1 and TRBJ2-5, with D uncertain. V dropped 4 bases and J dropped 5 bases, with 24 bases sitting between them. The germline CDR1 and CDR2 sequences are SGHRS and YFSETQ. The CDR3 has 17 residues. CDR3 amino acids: CASSPTLGTIDLETQYF. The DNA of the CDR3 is TGCGCCAGCAGCCCCACCCTTGGCACTATTGATTTGGAGACCCAGTACTTC. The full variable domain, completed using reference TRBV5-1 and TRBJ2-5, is KAGVTQTPRYLIKTRGQQVTLSCSPISGHRSVSWYQQTPGQGLQFLFEYFSETQRNKGNFPGRFSGRQFSNSRSEMNVSTLELGDSALYLCASSPTLGTIDLETQYFGPGTRLLVL.

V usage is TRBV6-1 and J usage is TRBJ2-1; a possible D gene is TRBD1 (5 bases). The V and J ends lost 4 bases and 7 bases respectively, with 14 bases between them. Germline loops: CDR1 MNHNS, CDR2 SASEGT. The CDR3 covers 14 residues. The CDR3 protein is CASSGTRLGNEQFF. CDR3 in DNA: TGTGCCAGCAGTGGGACACGTTTGGGTAATGAGCAGTTCTTC.

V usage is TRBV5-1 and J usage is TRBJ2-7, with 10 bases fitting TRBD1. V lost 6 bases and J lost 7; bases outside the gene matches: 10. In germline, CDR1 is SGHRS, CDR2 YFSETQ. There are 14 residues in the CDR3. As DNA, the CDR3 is TGCGCCAGCACCCCCGGGACAGGGGCTAGGGAGCAGTACTTC. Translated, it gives CASTPGTGAREQYF.

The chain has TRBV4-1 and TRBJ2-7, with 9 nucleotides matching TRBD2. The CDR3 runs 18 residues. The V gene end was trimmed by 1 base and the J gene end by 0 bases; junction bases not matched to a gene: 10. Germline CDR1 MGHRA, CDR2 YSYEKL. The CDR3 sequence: CASSQAVFGREGSYEQYF. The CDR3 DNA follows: TGCGCCAGCAGCCAAGCGGTGTTTGGGCGGGAGGGCTCCTACGAGCAGTACTTC.

The CDR3 loop is CASSLTTSRAYEQYF. The CDR3 bases are TGCGCCAGCAGCTTGACGACTAGCCGAGCCTACGAGCAGTACTTC. This rearrangement joins TRBV5-1 to TRBJ2-7, with 7 bases identical to TRBD2. CDR1 and CDR2 (germline): SGHRS, YFSETQ. CDR3 length: 15 residues. V shed 1 base and J 2 bases; nucleotides not matched to a gene: 6. The variable domain in full, with the rest retrieved from reference TRBV5-1 and TRBJ2-7, is KAGVTQTPRYLIKTRGQQVTLSCSPISGHRSVSWYQQTPGQGLQFLFEYFSETQRNKGNFPGRFSGRQFSNSRSEMNVSTLELGDSALYLCASSLTTSRAYEQYFGPGTRLTVT.

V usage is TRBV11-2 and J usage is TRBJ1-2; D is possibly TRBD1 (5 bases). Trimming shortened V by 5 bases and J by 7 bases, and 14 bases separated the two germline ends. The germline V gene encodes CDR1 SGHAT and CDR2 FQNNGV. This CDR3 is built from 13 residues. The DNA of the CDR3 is TGTGCCAGCAGCCCGAATCGACAGACTGGCTACACCTTC. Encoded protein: CASSPNRQTGYTF.

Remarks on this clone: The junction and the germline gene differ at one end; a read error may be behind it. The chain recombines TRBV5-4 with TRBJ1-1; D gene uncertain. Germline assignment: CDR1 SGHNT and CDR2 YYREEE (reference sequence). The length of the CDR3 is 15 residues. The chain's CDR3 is CASSLGGLRNTGAFF. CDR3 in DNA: TGTGCCAGCAGCTTGGGTGGGTTGCGGAACACTGGAGCTTTCTTT.

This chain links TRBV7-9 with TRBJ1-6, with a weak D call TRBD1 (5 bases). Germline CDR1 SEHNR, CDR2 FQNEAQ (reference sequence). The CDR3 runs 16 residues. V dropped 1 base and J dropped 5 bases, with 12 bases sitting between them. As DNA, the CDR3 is TGTGCCAGCAGCTTAGGATCTGGGGGGGATAATTCACCCCTCCACTTT. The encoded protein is CASSLGSGGDNSPLHF.

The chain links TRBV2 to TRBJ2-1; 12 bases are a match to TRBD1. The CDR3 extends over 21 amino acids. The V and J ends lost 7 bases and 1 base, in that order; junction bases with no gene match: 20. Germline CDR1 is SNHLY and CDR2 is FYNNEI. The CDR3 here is CASNRPQAGTGGRRSYNEQFF. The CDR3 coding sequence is TGTGCCAGCAACCGCCCACAAGCCGGGACAGGGGGCAGGAGGTCCTACAATGAGCAGTTCTTC.

The CDR3 sequence is CASSRTPDHRGELFF. The CDR3 DNA is TGTGCCAGCAGCCGCACTCCAGATCATAGGGGGGAGCTGTTTTTT. The J gene is TRBJ2-2, the V gene TRBV5-6; D remains unclear. The CDR3 runs to 15 residues. Trimming pared 4 bases from V and 8 bases from J, leaving 18 bases between. The V gene's germline CDR1 is SGHDT and CDR2 YYEEEE.

This CDR3 reads CASSFQGRQPQHF. DNA for the CDR3: TGCGCCAGCAGCTTTCAGGGACGTCAGCCCCAGCATTTT. This rearrangement joins TRBV5-1 to TRBJ1-5, with a possible D match to TRBD1 (5 bases). Germline values: CDR1 SGHRS, CDR2 YFSETQ. V lost 2 bases, J lost 6 bases, and 9 bases lay in between. The CDR3 loop spans 13 amino acids.

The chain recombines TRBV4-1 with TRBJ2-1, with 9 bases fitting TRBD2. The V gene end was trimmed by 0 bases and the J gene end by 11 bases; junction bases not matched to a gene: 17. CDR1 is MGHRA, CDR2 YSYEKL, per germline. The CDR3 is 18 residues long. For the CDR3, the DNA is TGCGCCAGCAGCCAAGACGAGACTAGCGGCGTATCGAAGAGGAAGCAGTTCTTC. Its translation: CASSQDETSGVSKRKQFF.

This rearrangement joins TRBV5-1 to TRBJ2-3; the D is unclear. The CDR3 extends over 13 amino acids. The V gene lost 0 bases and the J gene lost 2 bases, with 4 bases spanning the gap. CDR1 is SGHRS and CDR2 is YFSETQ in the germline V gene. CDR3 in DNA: TGCGCCAGCAGCTTGGGTCACACAGATACGCAGTATTTT. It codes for CASSLGHTDTQYF.